The clone carrying this T cell receptor beta chain has at least ten counts. The source of the sample is a study of T cells in Graves' hyperthyroidism and ophthalmopathy. With V trimmed by 2 bases and J by 10 bases, 9 bases remained unmatched. The germline CDR1 and CDR2 sequences are GTSNPN and SVGIG (reference sequence). CDR3 length: 16 amino acids. Researchers amplified the TCR beta CDR3 regions from RNA transcripts. TCR CDR3 regions were first amplified by RT-PCR with HTBI primers. TCRdb passed the multiplex PCR reads through MiXCR, listing each CDR3 protein once. In the table there are 340,000 or so distinct CDR3 sequences, around 16% of which are singletons.

The chain joins TRBV30 to TRBJ2-2, with 14 bases matching TRBD2. Sequenced input: blood. The receptor was isolated from a man aged 30-40 years with Graves' hyperthyroidism. In DNA form, the CDR3 reads TGTGCCTGGAGTCCTCCTGGGACTAGCGGGAGAAAGGAGCTGTTTTTT. Its protein product is CAWSPPGTSGRKELFF. The full variable domain, completed using reference TRBV30 and TRBJ2-2, is SQTIHQWPATLVQPVGSPLSLECTVEGTSNPNLYWYRQAAGRGLQLLFYSVGIGQISSEVPQNLSASRPQDRQFILSSKKLLLSDSGFYLCAWSPPGTSGRKELFFGEGSRLTVL.